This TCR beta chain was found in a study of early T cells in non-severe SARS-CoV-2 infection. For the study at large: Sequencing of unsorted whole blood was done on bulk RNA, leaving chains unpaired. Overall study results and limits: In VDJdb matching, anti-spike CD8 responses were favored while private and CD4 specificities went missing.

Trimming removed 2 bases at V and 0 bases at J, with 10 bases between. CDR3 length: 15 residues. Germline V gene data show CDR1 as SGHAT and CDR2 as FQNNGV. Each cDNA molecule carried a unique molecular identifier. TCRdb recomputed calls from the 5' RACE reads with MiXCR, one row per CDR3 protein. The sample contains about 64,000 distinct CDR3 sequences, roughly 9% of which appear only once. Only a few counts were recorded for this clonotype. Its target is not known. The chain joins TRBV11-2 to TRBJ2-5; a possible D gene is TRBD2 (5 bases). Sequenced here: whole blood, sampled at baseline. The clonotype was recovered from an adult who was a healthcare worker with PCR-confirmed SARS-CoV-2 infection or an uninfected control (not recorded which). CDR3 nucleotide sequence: TGTGCCAGCAGCTTACGGGGAGAGTACCAAGAGACCCAGTACTTC. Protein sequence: CASSLRGEYQETQYF. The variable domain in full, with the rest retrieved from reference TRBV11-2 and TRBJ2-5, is EAGVAQSPRYKIIEKRQSVAFWCNPISGHATLYWYQQILGQGPKLLIQFQNNGVVDDSQLPKDRFSAERLKGVDSTLKIQPAKLEDSAVYLCASSLRGEYQETQYFGPGTRLLVL.